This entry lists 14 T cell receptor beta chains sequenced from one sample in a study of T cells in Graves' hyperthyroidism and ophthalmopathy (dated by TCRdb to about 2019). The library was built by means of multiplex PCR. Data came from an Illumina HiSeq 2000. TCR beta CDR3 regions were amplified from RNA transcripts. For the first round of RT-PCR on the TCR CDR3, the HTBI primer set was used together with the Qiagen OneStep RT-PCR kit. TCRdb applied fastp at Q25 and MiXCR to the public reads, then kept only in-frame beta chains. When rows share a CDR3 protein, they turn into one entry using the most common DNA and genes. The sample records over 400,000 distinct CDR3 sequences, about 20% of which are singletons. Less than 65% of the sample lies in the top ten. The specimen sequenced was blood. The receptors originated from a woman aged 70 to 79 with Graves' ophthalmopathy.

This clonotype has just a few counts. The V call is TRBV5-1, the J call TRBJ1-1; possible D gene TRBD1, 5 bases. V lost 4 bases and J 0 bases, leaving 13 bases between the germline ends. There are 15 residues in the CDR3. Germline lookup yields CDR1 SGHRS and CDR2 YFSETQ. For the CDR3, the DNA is TGCGCCAGCAGCGGACCGACAGCCATGAACACTGAAGCTTTCTTT. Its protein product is CASSGPTAMNTEAFF.

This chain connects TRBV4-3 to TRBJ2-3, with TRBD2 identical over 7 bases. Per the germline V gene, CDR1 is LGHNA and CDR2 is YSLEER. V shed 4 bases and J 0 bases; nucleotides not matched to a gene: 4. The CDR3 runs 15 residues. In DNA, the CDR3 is TGCGCCAGCAGCCCTAGCGGCCCTAGCACAGATACGCAGTATTTT. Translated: CASSPSGPSTDTQYF.

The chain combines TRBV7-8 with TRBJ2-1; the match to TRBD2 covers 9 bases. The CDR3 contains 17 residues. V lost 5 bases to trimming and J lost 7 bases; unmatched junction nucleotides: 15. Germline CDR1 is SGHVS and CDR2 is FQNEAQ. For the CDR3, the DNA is TGTGCCAGCAGCACCATAGCGGGAGTTCTGAAGATTAATGAGCAGTTCTTC. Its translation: CASSTIAGVLKINEQFF.

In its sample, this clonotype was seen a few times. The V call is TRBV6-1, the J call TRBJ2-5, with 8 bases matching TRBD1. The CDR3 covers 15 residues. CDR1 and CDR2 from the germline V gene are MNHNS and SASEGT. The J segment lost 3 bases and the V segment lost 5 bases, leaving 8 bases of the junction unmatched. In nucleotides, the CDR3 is TGTGCCAGCAGTTGGACAGGGATCCCAAAAGAGACCCAGTACTTC. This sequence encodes CASSWTGIPKETQYF.

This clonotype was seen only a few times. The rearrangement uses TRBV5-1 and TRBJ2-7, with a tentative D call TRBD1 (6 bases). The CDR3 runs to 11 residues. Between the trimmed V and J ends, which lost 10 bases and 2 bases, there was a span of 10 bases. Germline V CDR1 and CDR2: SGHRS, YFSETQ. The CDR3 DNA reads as TGCGCCTCAACAGGGACCTACGAGCAGTACTTC. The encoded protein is CASTGTYEQYF.

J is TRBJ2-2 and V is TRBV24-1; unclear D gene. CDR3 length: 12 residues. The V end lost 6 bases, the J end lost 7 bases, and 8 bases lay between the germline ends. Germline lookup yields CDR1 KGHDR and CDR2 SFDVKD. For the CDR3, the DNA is TGTGCCACCAGTTTAATAAGCGGGGAGCTGTTTTTT. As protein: CATSLISGELFF.

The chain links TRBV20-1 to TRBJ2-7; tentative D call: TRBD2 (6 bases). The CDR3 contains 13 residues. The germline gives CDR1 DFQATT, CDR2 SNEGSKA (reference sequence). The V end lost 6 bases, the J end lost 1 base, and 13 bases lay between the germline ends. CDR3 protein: CSAPRRGSYEQYF. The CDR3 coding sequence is TGCAGTGCCCCCCGGCGGGGTTCCTACGAGCAGTACTTC.

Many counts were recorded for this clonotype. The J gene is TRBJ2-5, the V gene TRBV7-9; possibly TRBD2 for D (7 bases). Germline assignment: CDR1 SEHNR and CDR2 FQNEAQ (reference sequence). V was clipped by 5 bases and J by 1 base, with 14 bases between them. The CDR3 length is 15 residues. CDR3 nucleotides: TGTGCCAGCAGCAGGGGGGGACTGTCCCAAGAGACCCAGTACTTC. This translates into CASSRGGLSQETQYF.

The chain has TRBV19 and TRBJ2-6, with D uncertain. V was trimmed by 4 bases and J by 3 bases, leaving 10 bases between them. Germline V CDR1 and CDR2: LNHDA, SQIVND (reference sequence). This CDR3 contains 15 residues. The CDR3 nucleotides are TGTGCCAGTAGTACCCGTAGCAATGGGGCCAACGTCCTGACTTTC. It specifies CASSTRSNGANVLTF.

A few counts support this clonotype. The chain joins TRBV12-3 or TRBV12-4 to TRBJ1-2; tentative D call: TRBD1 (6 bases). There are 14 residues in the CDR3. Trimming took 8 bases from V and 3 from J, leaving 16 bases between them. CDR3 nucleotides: TGTGCCAGCGGGTACAGGGCTCTTGACTATGGCTACACCTTC. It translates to CASGYRALDYGYTF.

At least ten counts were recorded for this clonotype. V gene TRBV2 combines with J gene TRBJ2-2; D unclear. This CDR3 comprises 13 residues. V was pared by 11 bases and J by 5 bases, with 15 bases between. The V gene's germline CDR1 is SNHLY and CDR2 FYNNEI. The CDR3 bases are TGTGCCCGTGCTCGGTCTGGGACCGGGGAGCTGTTTTTT. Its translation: CARARSGTGELFF. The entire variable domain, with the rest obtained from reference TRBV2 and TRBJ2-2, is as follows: EPEVTQTPSHQVTQMGQEVILRCVPISNHLYFYWYRQILGQKVEFLVSFYNNEISEKSEIFDDQFSVERPDGSNFTLKIRSTKLEDSAMYFCARARSGTGELFFGEGSRLTVL.

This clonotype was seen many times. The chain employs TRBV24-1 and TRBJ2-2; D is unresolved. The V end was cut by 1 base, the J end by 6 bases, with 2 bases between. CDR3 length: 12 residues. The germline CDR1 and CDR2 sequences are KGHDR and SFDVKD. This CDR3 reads CATSDFSGELFF. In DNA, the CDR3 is TGTGCCACCAGTGATTTTTCCGGGGAGCTGTTTTTT.

CDR3 nucleotides: TGTGCCTGGAACATACCTGGGGCCAACGTCCTGACTTTC. It encodes CAWNIPGANVLTF. The genes are TRBV30 and TRBJ2-6; no reliable D call. CDR1 GTSNPN and CDR2 SVGIG come from the germline V gene (reference sequence). Trimming left V 4 bases short and J 2 bases short, with 6 bases between. This CDR3 has 13 amino acids.

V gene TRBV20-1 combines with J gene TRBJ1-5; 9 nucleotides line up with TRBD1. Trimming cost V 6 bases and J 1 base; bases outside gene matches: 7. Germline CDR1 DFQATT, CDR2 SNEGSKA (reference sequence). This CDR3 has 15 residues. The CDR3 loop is CSANTGGASNQPQHF. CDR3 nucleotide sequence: TGCAGTGCCAATACAGGGGGCGCGAGCAATCAGCCCCAGCATTTT.